A single TCR beta chain is shown here with its context. The sample originates from a study of OX40 agonist ivuxolimab in advanced cancers. Sequencing used immunoSEQ multiplex PCR; TCRdb keeps in-frame clones, though not all of them. The sample comprises tens of thousands of clones, 88% of which are singletons, and around 19% rests with the top ten. The material sequenced was CD4+ or CD8+ T cells sorted from blood, taken in a trial of the OX40 agonist ivuxolimab. This clonotype originated in an adult with an advanced solid tumor such as melanoma, head and neck, liver or kidney cancer.

The CDR3 loop reads CASRPTSFGSNEQFF. For the CDR3, the DNA is TGTGCCAGCAGGCCGACTAGTTTTGGTTCGAATGAGCAGTTCTTC. The rearrangement joins TRBV6-5 to TRBJ2-1, with a weak D call TRBD2 (6 bases). The germline V and J ends were trimmed by 6 bases and 7 bases, with 19 bases remaining between them. This CDR3 has 15 amino acids. CDR1 and CDR2 (germline): MNHEY, SVGAGI.